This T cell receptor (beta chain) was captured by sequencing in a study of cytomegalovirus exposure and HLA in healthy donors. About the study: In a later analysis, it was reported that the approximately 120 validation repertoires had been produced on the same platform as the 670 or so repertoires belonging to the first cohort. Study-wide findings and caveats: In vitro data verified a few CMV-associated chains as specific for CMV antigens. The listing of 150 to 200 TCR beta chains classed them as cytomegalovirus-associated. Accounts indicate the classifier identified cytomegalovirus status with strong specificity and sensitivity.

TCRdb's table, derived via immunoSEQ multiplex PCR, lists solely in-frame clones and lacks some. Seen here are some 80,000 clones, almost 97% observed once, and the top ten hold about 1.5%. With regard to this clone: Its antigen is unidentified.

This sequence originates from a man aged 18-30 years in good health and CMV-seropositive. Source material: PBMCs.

The CDR3 spells CASSPRTGRGYQHF. In DNA, the CDR3 is TGTGCCAGCTCACCCCGGACAGGGAGAGGATACCAGCATTTT. The V and J genes are TRBV18 and TRBJ1-5, with 8 bases aligning to TRBD1. The CDR3 consists of 14 residues. Unmatched junction bases numbered 10, after V lost 3 bases and J lost 12 bases. Germline V lookup: CDR1 KGHSH, CDR2 LQKENI.